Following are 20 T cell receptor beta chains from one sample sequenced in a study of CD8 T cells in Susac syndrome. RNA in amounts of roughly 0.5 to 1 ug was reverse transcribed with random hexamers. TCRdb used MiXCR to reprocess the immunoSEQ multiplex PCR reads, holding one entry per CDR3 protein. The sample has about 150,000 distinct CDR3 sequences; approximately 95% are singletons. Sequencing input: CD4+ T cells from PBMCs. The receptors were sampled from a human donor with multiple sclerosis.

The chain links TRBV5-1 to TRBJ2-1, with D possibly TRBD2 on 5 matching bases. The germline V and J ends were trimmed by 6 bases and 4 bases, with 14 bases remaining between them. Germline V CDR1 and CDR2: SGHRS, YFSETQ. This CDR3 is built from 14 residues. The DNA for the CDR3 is TGCGCCAGCAACGGACGGGGTGGTTACAATGAGCAGTTCTTC. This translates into CASNGRGGYNEQFF.

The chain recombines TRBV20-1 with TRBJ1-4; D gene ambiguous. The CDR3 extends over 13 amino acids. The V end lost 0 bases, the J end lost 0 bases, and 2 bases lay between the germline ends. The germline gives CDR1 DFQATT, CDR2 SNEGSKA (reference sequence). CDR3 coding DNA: TGCAGTGCTAGAGATGCAACTAATGAAAAACTGTTTTTT. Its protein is CSARDATNEKLFF.

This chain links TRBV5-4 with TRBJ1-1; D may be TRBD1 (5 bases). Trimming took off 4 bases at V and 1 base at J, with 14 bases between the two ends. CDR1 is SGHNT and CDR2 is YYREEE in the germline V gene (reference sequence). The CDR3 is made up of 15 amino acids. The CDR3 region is CASSNIQAGNTEAFF. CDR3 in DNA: TGTGCCAGCAGCAATATACAGGCCGGGAACACTGAAGCTTTCTTT.

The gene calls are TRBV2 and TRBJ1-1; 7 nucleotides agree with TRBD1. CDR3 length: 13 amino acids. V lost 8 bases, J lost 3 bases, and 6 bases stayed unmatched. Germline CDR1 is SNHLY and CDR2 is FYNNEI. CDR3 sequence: CASSVTGHTEAFF. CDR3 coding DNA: TGTGCCAGCTCGGTGACAGGGCACACTGAAGCTTTCTTT.

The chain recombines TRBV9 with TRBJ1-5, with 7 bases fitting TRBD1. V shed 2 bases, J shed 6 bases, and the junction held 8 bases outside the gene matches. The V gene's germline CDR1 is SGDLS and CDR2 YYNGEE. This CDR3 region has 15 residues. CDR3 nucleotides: TGTGCCAGCAGCGTGACAGGGAGAAGAGGTCAGCCCCAGCATTTT. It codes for CASSVTGRRGQPQHF.

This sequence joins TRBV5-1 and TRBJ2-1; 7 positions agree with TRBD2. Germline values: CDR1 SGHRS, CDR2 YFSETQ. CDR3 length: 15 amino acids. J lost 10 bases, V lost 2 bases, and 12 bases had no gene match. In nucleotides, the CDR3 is TGCGCCAGCAGCTTCACGGGACTGGCCGGGGGGGAGCAGTTCTTC. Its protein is CASSFTGLAGGEQFF.

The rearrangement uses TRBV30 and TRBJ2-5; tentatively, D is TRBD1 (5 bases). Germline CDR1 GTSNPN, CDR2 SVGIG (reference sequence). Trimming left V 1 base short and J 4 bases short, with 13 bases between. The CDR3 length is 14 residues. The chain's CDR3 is CAWSGTTRGETQYF. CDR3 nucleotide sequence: TGTGCCTGGAGTGGGACAACGAGAGGAGAGACCCAGTACTTC. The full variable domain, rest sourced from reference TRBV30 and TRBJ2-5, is SQTIHQWPATLVQPVGSPLSLECTVEGTSNPNLYWYRQAAGRGLQLLFYSVGIGQISSEVPQNLSASRPQDRQFILSSKKLLLSDSGFYLCAWSGTTRGETQYFGPGTRLLVL.

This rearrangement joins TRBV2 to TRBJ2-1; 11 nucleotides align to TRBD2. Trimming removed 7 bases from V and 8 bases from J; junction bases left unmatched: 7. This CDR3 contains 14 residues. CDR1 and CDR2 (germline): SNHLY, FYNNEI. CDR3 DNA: TGTGCCAGCATGCTCACTAGCGGGAGCCATGAGCAGTTCTTC. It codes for CASMLTSGSHEQFF. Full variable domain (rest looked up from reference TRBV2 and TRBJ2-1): EPEVTQTPSHQVTQMGQEVILRCVPISNHLYFYWYRQILGQKVEFLVSFYNNEISEKSEIFDDQFSVERPDGSNFTLKIRSTKLEDSAMYFCASMLTSGSHEQFFGPGTRLTVL.

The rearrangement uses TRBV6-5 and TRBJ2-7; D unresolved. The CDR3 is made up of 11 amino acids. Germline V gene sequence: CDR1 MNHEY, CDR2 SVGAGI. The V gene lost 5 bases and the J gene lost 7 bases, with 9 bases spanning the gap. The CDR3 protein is CASSDGREQYF. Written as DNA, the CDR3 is TGTGCCAGCAGTGACGGTCGGGAGCAGTACTTC.

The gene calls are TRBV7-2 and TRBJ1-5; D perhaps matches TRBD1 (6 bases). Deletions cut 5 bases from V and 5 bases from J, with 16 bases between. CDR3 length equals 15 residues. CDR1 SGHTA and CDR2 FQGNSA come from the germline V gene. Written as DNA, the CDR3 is TGTGCCAGCAGCGGTTCAGGGGACCTCTATCAGCCCCAGCATTTT. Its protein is CASSGSGDLYQPQHF.

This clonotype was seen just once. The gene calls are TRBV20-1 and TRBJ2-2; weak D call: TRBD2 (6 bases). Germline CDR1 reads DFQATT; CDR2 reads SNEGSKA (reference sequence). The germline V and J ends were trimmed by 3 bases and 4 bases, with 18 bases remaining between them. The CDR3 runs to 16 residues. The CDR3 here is CSARETRDSTTGELFF. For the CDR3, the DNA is TGCAGTGCTAGGGAAACCCGGGACTCCACCACCGGGGAGCTGTTTTTT.

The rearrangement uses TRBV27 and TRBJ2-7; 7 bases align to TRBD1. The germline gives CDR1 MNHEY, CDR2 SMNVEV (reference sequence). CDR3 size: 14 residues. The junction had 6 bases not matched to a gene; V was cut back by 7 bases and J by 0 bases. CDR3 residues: CASKTTGSSYEQYF. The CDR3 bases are TGTGCCAGCAAGACGACAGGGAGCTCCTACGAGCAGTACTTC.

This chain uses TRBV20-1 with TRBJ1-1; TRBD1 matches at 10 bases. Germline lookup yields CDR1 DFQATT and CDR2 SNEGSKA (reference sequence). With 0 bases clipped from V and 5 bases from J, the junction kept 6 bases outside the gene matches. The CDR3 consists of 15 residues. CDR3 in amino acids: CSARDPGQGKTEAFF. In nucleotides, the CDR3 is TGCAGTGCTAGAGATCCGGGACAGGGGAAAACTGAAGCTTTCTTT.

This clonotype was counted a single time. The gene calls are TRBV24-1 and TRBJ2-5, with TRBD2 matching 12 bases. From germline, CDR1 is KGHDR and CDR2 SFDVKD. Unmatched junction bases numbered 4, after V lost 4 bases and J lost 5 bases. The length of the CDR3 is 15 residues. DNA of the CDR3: TGTGCCACCAGTGACCCGGGGACTAGCGGGGAGACCCAGTACTTC. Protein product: CATSDPGTSGETQYF.

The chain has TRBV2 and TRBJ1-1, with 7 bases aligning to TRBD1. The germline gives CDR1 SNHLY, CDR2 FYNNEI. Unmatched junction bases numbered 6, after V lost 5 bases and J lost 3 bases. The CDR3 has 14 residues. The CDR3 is CASSRTGLYTEAFF. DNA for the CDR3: TGTGCCAGCAGTAGGACAGGACTGTACACTGAAGCTTTCTTT.

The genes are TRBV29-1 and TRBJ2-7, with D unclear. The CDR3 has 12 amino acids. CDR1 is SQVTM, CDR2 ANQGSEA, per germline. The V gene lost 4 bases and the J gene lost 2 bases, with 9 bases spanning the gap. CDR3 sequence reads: CSVVKGTYEQYF. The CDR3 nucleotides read TGCAGCGTTGTAAAGGGTACCTACGAGCAGTACTTC.

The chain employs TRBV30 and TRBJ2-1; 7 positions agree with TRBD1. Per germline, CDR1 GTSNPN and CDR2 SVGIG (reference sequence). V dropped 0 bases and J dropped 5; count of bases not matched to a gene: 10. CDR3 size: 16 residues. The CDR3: CAWSVLDSGQNNEQFF. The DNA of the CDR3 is TGTGCCTGGAGTGTACTTGATTCGGGACAGAACAATGAGCAGTTCTTC.

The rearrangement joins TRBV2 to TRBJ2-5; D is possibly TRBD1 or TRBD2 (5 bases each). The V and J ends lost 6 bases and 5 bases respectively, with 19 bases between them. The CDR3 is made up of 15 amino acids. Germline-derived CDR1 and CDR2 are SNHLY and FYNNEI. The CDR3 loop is CASRAGTPGSETQYF. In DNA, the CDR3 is TGTGCCAGCAGGGCCGGGACGCCGGGTTCGGAGACCCAGTACTTC.

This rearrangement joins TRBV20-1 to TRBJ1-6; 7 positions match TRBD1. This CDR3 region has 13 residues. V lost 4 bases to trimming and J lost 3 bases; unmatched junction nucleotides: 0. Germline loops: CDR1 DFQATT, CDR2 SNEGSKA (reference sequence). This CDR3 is CSATGGYNSPLHF. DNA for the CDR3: TGCAGTGCTACAGGGGGCTATAATTCACCCCTCCACTTT.

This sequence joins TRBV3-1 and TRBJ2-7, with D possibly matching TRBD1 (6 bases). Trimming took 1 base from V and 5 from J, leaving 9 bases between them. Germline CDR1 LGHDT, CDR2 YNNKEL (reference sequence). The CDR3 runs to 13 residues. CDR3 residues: CASSQAGQNEQYF. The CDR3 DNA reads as TGTGCCAGCAGCCAAGCGGGACAAAACGAGCAGTACTTC.